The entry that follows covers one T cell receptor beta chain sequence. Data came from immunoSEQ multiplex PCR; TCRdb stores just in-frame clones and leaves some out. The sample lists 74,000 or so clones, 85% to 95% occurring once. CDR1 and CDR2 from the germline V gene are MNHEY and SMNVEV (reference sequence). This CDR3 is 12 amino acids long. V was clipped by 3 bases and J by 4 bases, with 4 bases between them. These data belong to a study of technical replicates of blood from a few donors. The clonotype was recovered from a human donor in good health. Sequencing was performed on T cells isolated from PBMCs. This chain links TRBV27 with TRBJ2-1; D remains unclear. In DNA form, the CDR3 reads TGTGCCAGCAGTTTTTCTTACAATGAGCAGTTCTTC. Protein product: CASSFSYNEQFF.